One and the same sample provided the 8 T cell receptor beta chains below, sequenced in a study of technical replicates of blood from several donors. Produced via immunoSEQ multiplex PCR; TCRdb's table is partial and in-frame only. The table has about 73,000 clones, 93% seen once. The sample taken for sequencing was T cells isolated from PBMCs. All receptors derive from a human donor in good health.

Comments on this clone: The junction does not match germline at one end; this may be a read error. The chain uses TRBV6-1 and TRBJ1-1, with D unresolved. The germline gives CDR1 MNHNS, CDR2 SASEGT. CDR3 length equals 15 residues. The CDR3 DNA follows: TGTGCCAGCAGTGAATTAGGAGGAGCAGCCCCTGACTCGCTCTTT. This encodes CASSELGGAAPDSLF.

The rearrangement links TRBV10-3 to TRBJ1-1, with D perhaps TRBD1 (5 bases). Trimming removed 5 bases at V and 4 bases at J, with 8 bases between. Germline loops: CDR1 ENHRY, CDR2 SYGVKD. The CDR3 contains 12 residues. The CDR3 nucleotides read TGTGCCATCAGTCCCAGGGCCACTGAAGCTTTCTTT. Translating gives CAISPRATEAFF.

The chain is built from TRBV30 and TRBJ1-4; 7 bases match TRBD1. Germline loops: CDR1 GTSNPN, CDR2 SVGIG (reference sequence). Trimming at V came to 4 bases and at J to 4 bases, leaving 6 bases not matched to a gene. This CDR3 region has 14 residues. CDR3 region: CAWKGQPFNEKLFF. Written as DNA, the CDR3 is TGTGCCTGGAAGGGACAGCCCTTTAATGAAAAACTGTTTTTT.

The chain has TRBV7-6 and TRBJ2-3; 12 bases agree with TRBD2. The CDR3 runs 16 residues. Germline-derived CDR1 and CDR2 are SGHVS and FNYEAQ. V gave up 1 base and J gave up 4 bases; unmatched junction bases: 3. CDR3 nucleotide sequence: TGTGCCAGCAGCTTAGTCGGACTAGCGGGGCCAGATACGCAGTATTTT. Protein product: CASSLVGLAGPDTQYF.

The chain carries TRBV29-1 and TRBJ1-2; 7 bases line up with TRBD1. Per germline, CDR1 SQVTM and CDR2 ANQGSEA. The CDR3 length is 15 residues. The J segment lost 4 bases and the V segment lost 6 bases, leaving 14 bases of the junction unmatched. CDR3 in DNA: TGCAGCGTGGCCACACCAGGGACAGCCTTCTATGGCTACACCTTC. Its translation is CSVATPGTAFYGYTF.

The V gene is TRBV18, the J gene TRBJ2-1; D possibly corresponds to TRBD1 (5 bases). The CDR3 extends over 13 amino acids. Trimming cost V 3 bases and J 5 bases, with 8 bases left between them. Germline CDR1 is KGHSH and CDR2 is LQKENI. DNA for the CDR3: TGTGCCAGCTCACCGACAGCGAACAATGAGCAGTTCTTC. Amino acid sequence: CASSPTANNEQFF. The full variable domain, with the rest looked up from reference TRBV18 and TRBJ2-1, is NAGVMQNPRHLVRRRGQEARLRCSPMKGHSHVYWYRQLPEEGLKFMVYLQKENIIDESGMPKERFSAEFPKEGPSILRIQQVVRGDSAAYFCASSPTANNEQFFGPGTRLTVL.

The rearrangement uses TRBV29-1 and TRBJ1-2; 10 bases agree with TRBD1. Germline V CDR1 and CDR2: SQVTM, ANQGSEA. CDR3 size: 13 residues. V dropped 7 bases and J dropped 4; count of bases not matched to a gene: 6. The CDR3 reads CSAEGDRGYGYTF. The CDR3 nucleotides read TGCAGCGCCGAGGGGGACAGGGGCTATGGCTACACCTTC.

The chain employs TRBV4-1 and TRBJ2-3; 12 bases map to TRBD2. V was clipped by 0 bases and J by 0 bases; unmatched bases: 1. The germline V gene encodes CDR1 MGHRA and CDR2 YSYEKL. CDR3 size: 17 residues. The CDR3 loop is CASSQDTSGRSTDTQYF. CDR3 DNA: TGCGCCAGCAGCCAAGACACTAGCGGGAGGAGCACAGATACGCAGTATTTT.